The present entry profiles one T cell receptor beta chain with its context. This entry comes from a study of shared clonotypes between healthy human individuals. Produced via immunoSEQ multiplex PCR; TCRdb's table is partial and in-frame only. The repertoire consists of some 2 million clones, with 95% occurring once and the leading ten covering more than 0.1%. The material sequenced was naive CD4+ T cells sorted from blood. The subset was: CD45RA+ positively selected. The sequence was obtained from a man aged 18-30 years in good health.

CDR3 residues: CASSAMGQGGQTQYF. The CDR3 DNA sequence: TGTGCCAGCAGCGCTATGGGACAGGGTGGTCAGACCCAGTACTTC. The chain links TRBV7-9 to TRBJ2-5; 9 bases line up with TRBD1. The CDR3 extends over 15 amino acids. J lost 6 bases, V lost 5 bases, and 10 bases had no gene match. CDR1 and CDR2 from the germline V gene are SEHNR and FQNEAQ (reference sequence).